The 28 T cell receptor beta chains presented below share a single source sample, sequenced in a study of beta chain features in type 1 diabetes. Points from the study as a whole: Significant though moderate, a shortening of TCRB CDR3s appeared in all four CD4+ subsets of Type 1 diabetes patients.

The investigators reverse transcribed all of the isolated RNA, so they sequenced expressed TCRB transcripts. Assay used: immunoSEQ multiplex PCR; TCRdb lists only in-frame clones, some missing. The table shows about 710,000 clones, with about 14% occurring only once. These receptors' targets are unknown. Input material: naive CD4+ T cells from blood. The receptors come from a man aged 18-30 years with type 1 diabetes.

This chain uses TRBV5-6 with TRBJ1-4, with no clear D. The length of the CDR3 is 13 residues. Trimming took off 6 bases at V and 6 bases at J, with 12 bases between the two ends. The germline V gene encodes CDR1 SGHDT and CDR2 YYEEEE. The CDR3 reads CASTTAFDEKLFF. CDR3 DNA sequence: TGTGCCAGCACCACCGCCTTTGATGAAAAACTGTTTTTT.

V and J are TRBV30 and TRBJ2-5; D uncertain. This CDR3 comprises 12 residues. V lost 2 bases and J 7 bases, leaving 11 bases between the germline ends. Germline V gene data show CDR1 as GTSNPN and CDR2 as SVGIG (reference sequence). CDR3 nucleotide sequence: TGTGCCTGGAGTCTGGAGCCCGGGACCCAGTACTTC. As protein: CAWSLEPGTQYF.

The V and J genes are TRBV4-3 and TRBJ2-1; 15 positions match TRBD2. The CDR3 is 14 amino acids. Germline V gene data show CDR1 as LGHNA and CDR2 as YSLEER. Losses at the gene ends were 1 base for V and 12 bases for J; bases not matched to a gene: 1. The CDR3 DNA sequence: TGCGCCAGCAGCCAAGTGGGACTAGCGGGGGGGCAGTTCTTC. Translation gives CASSQVGLAGGQFF.

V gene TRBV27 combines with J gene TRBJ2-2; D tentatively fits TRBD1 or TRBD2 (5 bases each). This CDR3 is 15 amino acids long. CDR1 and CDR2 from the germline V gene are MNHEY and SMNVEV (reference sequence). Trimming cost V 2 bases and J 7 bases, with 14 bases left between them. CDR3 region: CASSLIRDPGGELFF. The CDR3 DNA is TGTGCCAGCAGTTTAATAAGGGACCCTGGCGGGGAGCTGTTTTTT.

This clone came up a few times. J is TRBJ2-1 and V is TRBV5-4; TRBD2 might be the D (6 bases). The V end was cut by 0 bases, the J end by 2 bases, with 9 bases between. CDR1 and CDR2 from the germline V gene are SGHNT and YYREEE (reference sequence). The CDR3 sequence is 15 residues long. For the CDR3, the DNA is TGTGCCAGCAGCTTGGGCGGGGCAACCTACAATGAGCAGTTCTTC. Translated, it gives CASSLGGATYNEQFF.

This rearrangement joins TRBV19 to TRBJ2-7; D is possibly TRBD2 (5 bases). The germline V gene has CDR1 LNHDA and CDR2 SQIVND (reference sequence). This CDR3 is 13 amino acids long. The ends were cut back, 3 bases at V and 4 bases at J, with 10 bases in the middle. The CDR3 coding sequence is TGTGCCAGTAGTATTGAACGAGGGTACGAGCAGTACTTC. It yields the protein CASSIERGYEQYF.

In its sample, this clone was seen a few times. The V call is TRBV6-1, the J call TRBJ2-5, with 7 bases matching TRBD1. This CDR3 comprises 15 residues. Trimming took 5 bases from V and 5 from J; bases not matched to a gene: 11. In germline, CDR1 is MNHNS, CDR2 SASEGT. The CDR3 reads CASSWGHRGLETQYF. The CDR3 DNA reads TGTGCCAGCAGTTGGGGGCACAGGGGATTGGAGACCCAGTACTTC.

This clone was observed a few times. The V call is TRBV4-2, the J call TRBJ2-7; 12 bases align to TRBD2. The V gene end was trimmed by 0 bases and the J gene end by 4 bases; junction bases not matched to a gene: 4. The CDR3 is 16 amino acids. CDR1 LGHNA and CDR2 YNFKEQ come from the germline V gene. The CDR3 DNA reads TGTGCCAGCAGCCAAGAGTCTCTAGCGGGAGGGTACGAGCAGTACTTC. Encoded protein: CASSQESLAGGYEQYF.

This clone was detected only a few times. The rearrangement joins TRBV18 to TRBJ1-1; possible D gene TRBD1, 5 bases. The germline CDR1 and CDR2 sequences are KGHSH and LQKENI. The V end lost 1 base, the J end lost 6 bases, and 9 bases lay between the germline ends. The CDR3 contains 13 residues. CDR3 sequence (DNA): TGTGCCAGCTCACCACAGACAGAAGCTGAAGCTTTCTTT. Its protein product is CASSPQTEAEAFF.

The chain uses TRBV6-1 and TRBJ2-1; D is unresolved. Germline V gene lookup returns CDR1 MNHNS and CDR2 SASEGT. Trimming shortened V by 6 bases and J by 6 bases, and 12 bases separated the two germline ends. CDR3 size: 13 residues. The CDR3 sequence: CASRYAPGNEQFF. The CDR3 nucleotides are TGTGCCAGCAGGTATGCCCCTGGCAATGAGCAGTTCTTC.

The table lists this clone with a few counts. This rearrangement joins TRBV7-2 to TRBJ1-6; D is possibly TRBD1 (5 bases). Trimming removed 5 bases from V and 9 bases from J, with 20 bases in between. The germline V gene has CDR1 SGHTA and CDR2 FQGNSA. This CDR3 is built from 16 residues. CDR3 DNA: TGTGCCAGCAGCCTCCGGGTCTTTGGGACGAGTTCACCCCTCCACTTT. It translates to CASSLRVFGTSSPLHF.

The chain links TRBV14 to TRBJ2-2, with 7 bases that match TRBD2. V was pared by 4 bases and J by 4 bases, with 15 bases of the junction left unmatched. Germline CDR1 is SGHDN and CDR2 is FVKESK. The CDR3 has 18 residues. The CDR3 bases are TGTGCCAGCAGCCCCACTCCCTTCCGGGGGGTTGTCACCGGGGAGCTGTTTTTT. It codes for CASSPTPFRGVVTGELFF.

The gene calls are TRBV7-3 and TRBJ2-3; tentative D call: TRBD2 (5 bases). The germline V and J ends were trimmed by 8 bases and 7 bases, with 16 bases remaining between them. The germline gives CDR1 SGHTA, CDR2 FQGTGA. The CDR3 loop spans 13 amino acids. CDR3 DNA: TGTGCCAGCTGCGAGGGAGCAGCCTATACGCAGTATTTT. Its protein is CASCEGAAYTQYF.

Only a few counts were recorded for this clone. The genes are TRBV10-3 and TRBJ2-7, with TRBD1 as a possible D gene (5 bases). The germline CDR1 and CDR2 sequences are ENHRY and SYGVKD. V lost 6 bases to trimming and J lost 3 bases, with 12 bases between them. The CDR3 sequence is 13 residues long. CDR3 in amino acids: CAISPDRNYEQYF. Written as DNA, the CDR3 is TGTGCCATCAGCCCTGACAGAAACTACGAGCAGTACTTC.

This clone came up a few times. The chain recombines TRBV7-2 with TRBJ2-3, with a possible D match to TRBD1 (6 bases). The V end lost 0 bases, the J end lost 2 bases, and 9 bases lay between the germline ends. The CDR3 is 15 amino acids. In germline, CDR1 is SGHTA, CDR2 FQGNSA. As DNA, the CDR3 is TGTGCCAGCAGCTTAGCGCCAGGGGTCACAGATACGCAGTATTTT. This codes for CASSLAPGVTDTQYF.

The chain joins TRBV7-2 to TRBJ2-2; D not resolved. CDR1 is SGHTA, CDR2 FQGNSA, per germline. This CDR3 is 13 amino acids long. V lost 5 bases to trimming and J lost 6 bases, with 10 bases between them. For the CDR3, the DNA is TGTGCCAGCAGCCGAGAACCCGCCGGGGAGCTGTTTTTT. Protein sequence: CASSREPAGELFF. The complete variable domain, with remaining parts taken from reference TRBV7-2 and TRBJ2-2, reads GAGVSQSPSNKVTEKGKDVELRCDPISGHTALYWYRQSLGQGLEFLIYFQGNSAPDKSGLPSDRFSAERTGGSVSTLTIQRTQQEDSAVYLCASSREPAGELFFGEGSRLTVL.

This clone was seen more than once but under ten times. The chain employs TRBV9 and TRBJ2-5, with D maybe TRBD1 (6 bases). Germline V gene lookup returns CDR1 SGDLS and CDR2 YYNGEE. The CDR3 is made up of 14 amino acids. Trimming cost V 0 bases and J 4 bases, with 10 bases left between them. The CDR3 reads CASSVEGVLETQYF. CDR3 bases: TGTGCCAGCAGCGTAGAGGGGGTTCTAGAGACCCAGTACTTC.

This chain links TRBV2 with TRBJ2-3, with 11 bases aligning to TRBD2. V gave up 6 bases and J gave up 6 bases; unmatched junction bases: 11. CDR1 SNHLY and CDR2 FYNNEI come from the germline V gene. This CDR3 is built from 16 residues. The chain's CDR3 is CASRTGLAGGLDTQYF. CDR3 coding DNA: TGTGCCAGCAGAACAGGACTAGCGGGCGGCCTGGATACGCAGTATTTT.

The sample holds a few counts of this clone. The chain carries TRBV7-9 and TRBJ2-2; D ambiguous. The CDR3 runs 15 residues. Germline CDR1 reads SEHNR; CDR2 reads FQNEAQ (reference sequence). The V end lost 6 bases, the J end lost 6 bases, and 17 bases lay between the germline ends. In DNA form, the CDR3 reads TGTGCCAGCAGTCCACAACCGGAACTCCCCGGGGAGCTGTTTTTT. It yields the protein CASSPQPELPGELFF.

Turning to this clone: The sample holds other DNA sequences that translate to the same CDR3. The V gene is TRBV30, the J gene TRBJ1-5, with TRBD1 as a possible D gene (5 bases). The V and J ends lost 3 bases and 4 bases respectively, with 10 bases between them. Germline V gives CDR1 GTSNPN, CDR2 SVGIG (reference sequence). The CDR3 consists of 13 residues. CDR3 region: CAWSPRGNQPQHF. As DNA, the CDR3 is TGTGCCTGGAGCCCCCGGGGGAATCAGCCCCAGCATTTT.

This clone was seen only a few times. The CDR3 nucleotides are TGTGCCAGCAGTGAAGCGCGGTGGACGCAGTATTTT. Translation gives CASSEARWTQYF. The rearrangement links TRBV2 to TRBJ2-3; no clear D. CDR1 and CDR2 (germline): SNHLY, FYNNEI. The CDR3 runs 12 residues. Trimming took off 0 bases at V and 9 bases at J, with 7 bases between the two ends.

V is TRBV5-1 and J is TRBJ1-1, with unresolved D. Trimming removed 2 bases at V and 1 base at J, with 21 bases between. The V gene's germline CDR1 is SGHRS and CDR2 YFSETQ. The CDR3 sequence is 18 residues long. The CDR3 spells CASSFSRRTGQANTEAFF. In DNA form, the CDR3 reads TGCGCCAGCAGCTTTAGTCGGAGGACCGGGCAGGCGAACACTGAAGCTTTCTTT.

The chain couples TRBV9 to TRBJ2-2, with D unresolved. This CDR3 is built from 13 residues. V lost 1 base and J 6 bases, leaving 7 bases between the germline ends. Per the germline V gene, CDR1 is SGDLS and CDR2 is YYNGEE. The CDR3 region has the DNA TGTGCCAGCAGCGTAAGGGTGCCCGGGGAGCTGTTTTTT. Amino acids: CASSVRVPGELFF.

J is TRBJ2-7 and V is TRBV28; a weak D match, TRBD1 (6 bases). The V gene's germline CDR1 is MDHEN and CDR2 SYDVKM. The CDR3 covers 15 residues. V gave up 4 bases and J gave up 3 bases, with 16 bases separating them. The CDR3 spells CASSSSLTGGYEQYF. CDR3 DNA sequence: TGTGCCAGCAGTTCCTCCTTGACAGGCGGCTACGAGCAGTACTTC.

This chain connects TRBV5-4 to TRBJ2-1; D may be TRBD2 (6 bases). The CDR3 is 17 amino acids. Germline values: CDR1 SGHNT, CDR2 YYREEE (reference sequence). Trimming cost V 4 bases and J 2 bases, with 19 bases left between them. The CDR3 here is CASSLTRSSGAYNEQFF. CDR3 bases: TGTGCCAGCAGCCTTACTAGGAGTTCGGGGGCCTACAATGAGCAGTTCTTC. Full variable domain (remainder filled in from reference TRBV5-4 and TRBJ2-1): ETGVTQSPTHLIKTRGQQVTLRCSSQSGHNTVSWYQQALGQGPQFIFQYYREEENGRGNFPPRFSGLQFPNYSSELNVNALELDDSALYLCASSLTRSSGAYNEQFFGPGTRLTVL.

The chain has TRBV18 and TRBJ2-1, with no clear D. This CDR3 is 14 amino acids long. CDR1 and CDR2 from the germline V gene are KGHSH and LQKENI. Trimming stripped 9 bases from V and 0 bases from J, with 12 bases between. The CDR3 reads CASLPSSSYNEQFF. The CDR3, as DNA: TGTGCCAGTCTCCCTTCCAGCTCCTACAATGAGCAGTTCTTC.

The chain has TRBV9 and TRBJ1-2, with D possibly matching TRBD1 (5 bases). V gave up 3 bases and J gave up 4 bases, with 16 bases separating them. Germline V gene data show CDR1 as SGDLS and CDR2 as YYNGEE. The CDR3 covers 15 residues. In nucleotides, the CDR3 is TGTGCCAGCAGCGCCGGGGGAGGGCCCAGCTATGGCTACACCTTC. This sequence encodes CASSAGGGPSYGYTF.

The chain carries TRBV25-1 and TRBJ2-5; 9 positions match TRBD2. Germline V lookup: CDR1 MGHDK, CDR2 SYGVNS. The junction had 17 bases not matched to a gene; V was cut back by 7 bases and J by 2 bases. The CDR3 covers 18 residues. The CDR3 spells CASMGSGRRFRRQETQYF. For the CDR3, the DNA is TGTGCCAGCATGGGCAGCGGGAGGAGATTTAGGAGGCAAGAGACCCAGTACTTC.